This TCR beta chain appears in the sequencing data of a study of cytomegalovirus exposure and HLA in healthy donors. V was pared by 4 bases and J by 0 bases, with 16 bases between. Germline CDR1 is MNHNS and CDR2 is SASEGT. This CDR3 comprises 17 residues. Overall study results and limits: In most subjects, TCR beta sequences reportedly gave accurate predictions of HLA-A and HLA-B alleles. As immune exposure information, only CMV serostatus was available.

The PCR was carried out with 60 Vbeta primers and 13 Jbeta primers. Method: immunoSEQ multiplex PCR; TCRdb's copy keeps in-frame clones and lacks some. The sample has roughly 170,000 clones, 80% to 90% seen once. Turning to this clone: Its antigen is unidentified.

The sample consisted of PBMCs. The chain links TRBV6-1 to TRBJ2-1, with a weak D call TRBD2 (6 bases). This receptor was taken from a girl aged 5-17 years in good health and CMV-seropositive. CDR3 bases: TGTGCCAGCAGTGCGACACTTTTCGGGAGCTCCTACAATGAGCAGTTCTTC. Translated, it gives CASSATLFGSSYNEQFF.